Given below is one T cell receptor (beta chain) in context. No antigen is known for it. No base qualities exist here, and no much larger clone lies one base off it. The library was prepared using the immunoSEQ multiplex PCR assay. For most patients, high-throughput TCR-beta CDR3 sequencing of genomic DNA was performed by Adaptive Biotechnologies. The published analysis was carried out like this. TCR sequencing data for over 15 patients were retrieved from Adaptive's ImmunoSEQ software; a few other patients were processed with MiXCR and VDJtools. CDR3 nucleotide sequences shared by donor and recipient were removed because the origin of these sequences could not be assigned. At least 2-fold expansion over unstimulated cells and a minimum CFSE-low frequency of 0.002% (template counts) or 0.001% (read counts) were required for clones to be classified as alloreactive. A clone was considered mappable if detected in the sequenced pre-transplant spleen, lymph node, or MLR CFSE-low populations of the donor or recipient. The cumulative frequency of alloreactive clones was calculated as a percentage of all sequences, weighted by copy number. In its TCRdb copy, this immuneACCESS table keeps in-frame sequences only and misses some clones. Where compared with another copy, unresolved V genes explain less than half of these, and the others have no known cause. For V, J and clone size, that table is used; D and trimming come from the DNA. This sample has 60,000 to 65,000 clones in its table, and around nine tenths of those were observed once. Around 1.7% of the sample comes from the top ten.

The sample originates from a study of graft-versus-host responses after intestinal transplantation listed by TCRdb under 2021. Some background on the complete study: Recipients received multivisceral, liver-intestinal, or isolated intestinal transplants. Donor T cell macrochimerism was defined as a peak of at least 4% donor T cells among recipient peripheral blood mononuclear cells. To identify alloreactive clones, pre-transplant mixed lymphocyte reaction products were sequenced and then compared with unstimulated pre-transplant donor and recipient T cells. The cohort enrolled fewer than 25 intestinal transplant recipients including one retransplant, and a few patients lacking pretransplant specimens were excluded. Graft-versus-host and host-versus-graft alloreactive T cell clones were tracked in the graft, circulation and bone marrow after intestinal transplantation using bulk TCR-beta CDR3 sequencing. Rather than being sequenced by the commercial service, samples from three later patients were sequenced in-house on an Illumina MiSeq and processed with MiXCR. Anti-thymocyte globulin induction was given to all recipients, followed by maintenance tacrolimus and steroids for 3 to 4 years. What the work shows at the level of the full study, not this receptor alone: GvH clones were detected in recipient bone marrow, and some of these GvH clones were observed earlier in ileal mucosa or blood, consistent with an intestinal mucosal origin. Patients with donor T cell macrochimerism had high GvH to HvG T cell clonal ratios in their allografts. Peak levels of circulating GvH clones were associated with declines in HvG clones early after transplant. The conclusions were limited by the relatively low number and heterogeneity of the intestinal transplant patients.

To isolate intraepithelial and lamina propria lymphocytes from graft specimens, dithiothreitol, EDTA incubations and collagenase D digestion were used. Serial intestinal graft biopsy specimens collected up to 600 days after transplant underwent bulk TCR-beta sequencing. Per the germline V gene, SQVTM is the CDR1 and ANQGSEA is the CDR2. Ends trimmed: V by 4 bases, J by 4 bases; bases unmatched to a gene: 7. From cysteine to phenylalanine, the CDR3 is 13 amino acids long. CDR3 DNA only is kept here, 39 bases in frame from base 1. The sample in question was ileum tissue, obtained approximately 56 weeks after transplant. This sequence uses TRBV29-1 and TRBJ2-7, with TRBD2 identical over 7 junction bases. This TCR was sampled from a human patient who received an intestinal transplant, so some T cells may come from the graft donor. DNA sequence: TGCAGCGTTGGGACGGGGGGTCGGTACGAGCAGTACTTC. This encodes CSVGTGGRYEQYF.